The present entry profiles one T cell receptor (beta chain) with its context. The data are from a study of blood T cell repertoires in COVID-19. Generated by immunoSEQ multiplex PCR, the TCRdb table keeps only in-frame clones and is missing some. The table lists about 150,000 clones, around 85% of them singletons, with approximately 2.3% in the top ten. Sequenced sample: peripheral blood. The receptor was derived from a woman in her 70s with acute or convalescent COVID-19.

The CDR3 nucleotides are TGTGCCAGCGGGGGACAGATGAACACTGAAGCTTTCTTT. Translating gives CASGGQMNTEAFF. The rearrangement joins TRBV25-1 to TRBJ1-1; 7 bases agree with TRBD1. The V and J ends lost 8 bases and 0 bases, in that order; junction bases with no gene match: 3. CDR1 and CDR2 from the germline V gene are MGHDK and SYGVNS. The CDR3 spans 13 residues.